This T cell receptor (beta chain) was captured by sequencing in a study of CD8 T cells in Susac syndrome. Findings and caveats of the study: Susac-specific public clones found in total CD8+ repertoires numbered some 17, and those in CD8+ TEMRA repertoires numbered several.

Note on this clonotype: The antigen remains unidentified.

Recently defined diagnostic criteria classed the Susac syndrome patients as definite or probable. While CD8+ and CD4+ T cells were isolated negatively, TEMRA cells were enriched by FACS. RNA was extracted with the RNeasy kit, and a quantity of about 0.45 to 1 ug was reverse transcribed using random hexamers. With immunoSEQ multiplex PCR, TCR beta CDR3 was amplified across 54 Vbeta and 13 Jbeta. TCRdb reprocessed the immunoSEQ multiplex PCR reads with MiXCR, giving one entry per CDR3 protein. The table records 75,000 to 80,000 distinct CDR3 sequences, roughly 94% of them present only once. Germline-derived CDR1 and CDR2 are SGHRS and YFSETQ. The CDR3 extends over 16 amino acids. J lost 1 base, V lost 0 bases, and 2 bases had no gene match.

The sequence was collected from a human donor with Susac syndrome. This sequence joins TRBV5-1 and TRBJ2-2, with TRBD1 matching 8 bases. The sequenced material came from CD8+ T cells from PBMCs. The CDR3: CASSLAQGGNTGELFF. The CDR3 nucleotides are TGCGCCAGCAGCTTGGCACAGGGGGGGAACACCGGGGAGCTGTTTTTT.